Shown below are 26 T cell receptor beta chains from a single sample sequenced in a study of blood T cell repertoires in COVID-19. Assay used: immunoSEQ multiplex PCR; TCRdb lists only in-frame clones, some missing. Of approximately 50,000 clones listed, roughly 87% are singletons. The material sequenced was peripheral blood. All receptors come from a man aged 50 or older with active COVID-19.

The CDR3 DNA sequence: TGTGCCATCAGTGCGGCCAGGGGGGCTTACGAGCAGTACTTC. It translates to CAISAARGAYEQYF. The V call is TRBV10-3, the J call TRBJ2-7; weak D call: TRBD1 (7 bases). Looked up from germline, CDR1 is ENHRY and CDR2 is SYGVKD. V was clipped by 4 bases and J by 4 bases, with 14 bases between them. The CDR3 contains 14 residues.

This chain joins TRBV6-5 and TRBJ2-5; D is undetermined. CDR3 length: 12 residues. Germline V gene data show CDR1 as MNHEY and CDR2 as SVGAGI. V dropped 6 bases and J dropped 5 bases, with 10 bases sitting between them. The CDR3: CASRADTETQYF. CDR3 nucleotides: TGTGCCAGCAGGGCCGATACGGAGACCCAGTACTTC.

The rearrangement links TRBV25-1 to TRBJ1-1; TRBD1 agrees at 8 bases. This CDR3 has 13 residues. Trimming removed 5 bases from V and 4 bases from J; junction bases left unmatched: 3. CDR1 and CDR2 (germline): MGHDK, SYGVNS. Here the CDR3 DNA reads TGTGCCAGCAGTCCAGGGGGCATCACTGAAGCTTTCTTT. The encoded protein is CASSPGGITEAFF. Using reference TRBV25-1 and TRBJ1-1 for the parts outside the CDR3, the full variable domain is EADIYQTPRYLVIGTGKKITLECSQTMGHDKMYWYQQDPGMELHLIHYSYGVNSTEKGDLSSESTVSRIRTEHFPLTLESARPSHTSQYLCASSPGGITEAFFGQGTRLTVV.

The CDR3 reads CASSPPGGRATNYGYTF. CDR3 DNA sequence: TGTGCCAGCAGCCCCCCCGGGGGGAGGGCGACTAACTATGGCTACACCTTC. The gene calls are TRBV3-1 (or the pseudogene TRBV3-2) and TRBJ1-2, with D maybe TRBD1 (5 bases). CDR1 is LGHDT and CDR2 is YNNKEL in the germline V gene (reference sequence). V was pared by 4 bases and J by 0 bases, with 18 bases between. The CDR3 sequence is 17 residues long.

The gene calls are TRBV15 and TRBJ2-3; D is unclear. V lost 4 bases and J 6 bases, leaving 5 bases between the germline ends. Germline V lookup: CDR1 LNHNV, CDR2 YYDKDF (reference sequence). The CDR3 length is 11 residues. DNA of the CDR3: TGTGCCACCAGCACGTCGGATACGCAGTATTTT. This sequence encodes CATSTSDTQYF.

V and J are TRBV27 and TRBJ2-1, with 7 bases fitting TRBD2. The CDR3 has 15 residues. V was pared by 6 bases and J by 0 bases, with 5 bases of the junction left unmatched. The germline V gene has CDR1 MNHEY and CDR2 SMNVEV (reference sequence). As DNA, the CDR3 is TGTGCCAGCAGGCAGACTAGCACCTCCTACAATGAGCAGTTCTTC. This encodes CASRQTSTSYNEQFF.

The chain has TRBV18 and TRBJ2-5; D may be TRBD2 (5 bases). The CDR3 totals 13 residues. The V and J ends lost 3 bases and 3 bases respectively, with 8 bases between them. Germline V gene lookup returns CDR1 KGHSH and CDR2 LQKENI. CDR3 residues: CASSPTGKETQYF. Here the CDR3 DNA reads TGTGCCAGCTCACCCACGGGGAAAGAGACCCAGTACTTC. Variable domain in full (rest from reference TRBV18 and TRBJ2-5): NAGVMQNPRHLVRRRGQEARLRCSPMKGHSHVYWYRQLPEEGLKFMVYLQKENIIDESGMPKERFSAEFPKEGPSILRIQQVVRGDSAAYFCASSPTGKETQYFGPGTRLLVL.

The rearrangement links TRBV6-2 or TRBV6-3 to TRBJ2-6, with 7 bases identical to TRBD2. Trimming cost V 4 bases and J 0 bases; bases outside gene matches: 0. The length of the CDR3 is 15 residues. Germline-derived CDR1 and CDR2 are MNHEY and SVGEGT. CDR3 loop: CASSWGGSGANVLTF. CDR3 in DNA: TGTGCCAGCAGTTGGGGGGGCTCTGGGGCCAACGTCCTGACTTTC.

The chain employs TRBV6-2 or TRBV6-3 and TRBJ1-5; perhaps TRBD1 as D (6 bases). From germline, CDR1 is MNHEY and CDR2 SVGEGT. The germline V and J ends were trimmed by 2 bases and 4 bases, with 12 bases remaining between them. The CDR3 extends over 15 amino acids. CDR3 nucleotide sequence: TGTGCCAGCAGTTACATGTTAGGGGGTAATCAGCCCCAGCATTTT. It yields the protein CASSYMLGGNQPQHF.

The chain combines TRBV7-9 with TRBJ1-1; D is perhaps TRBD1 (5 bases). The germline gives CDR1 SEHNR, CDR2 FQNEAQ (reference sequence). V was shortened by 0 bases and J by 5 bases, with 10 bases between the two germline ends. This CDR3 contains 14 residues. The CDR3 here is CASSLAGVRTEAFF. CDR3 coding DNA: TGTGCCAGCAGCTTAGCAGGGGTAAGGACTGAAGCTTTCTTT.

V and J are TRBV2 and TRBJ2-3; weak D call: TRBD1 (5 bases). CDR3 size: 18 residues. Trimming left V 5 bases short and J 0 bases short, with 21 bases between. The germline V gene has CDR1 SNHLY and CDR2 FYNNEI. CDR3 sequence (DNA): TGTGCCAGCAGTTGCGCCCTCAACAGGAGTTGTAGCACAGATACGCAGTATTTT. Its protein product is CASSCALNRSCSTDTQYF.

V is TRBV27 and J is TRBJ2-7; D unresolved. Germline values: CDR1 MNHEY, CDR2 SMNVEV (reference sequence). This CDR3 is built from 14 residues. V lost 3 bases, J lost 4 bases, and 13 bases lay in between. CDR3 nucleotide sequence: TGTGCCAGCAGTTTGGCAGGAACGGCTTACGAGCAGTACTTC. Encoded protein: CASSLAGTAYEQYF.

V is TRBV10-3 and J is TRBJ1-1, with a possible D match to TRBD1 (6 bases). Germline CDR1 and CDR2: ENHRY and SYGVKD. There are 14 residues in the CDR3. Between the trimmed V and J ends, which lost 6 bases and 1 base, there was a span of 12 bases. The CDR3 here is CAISQGRENTEAFF. CDR3 in DNA: TGTGCCATCAGCCAGGGGAGGGAGAACACTGAAGCTTTCTTT.

V and J are TRBV5-8 and TRBJ1-2, with TRBD1 as a possible D gene (5 bases). The germline V and J ends were trimmed by 6 bases and 1 base, with 16 bases remaining between them. Germline CDR1 and CDR2: SGHTS and YDEGEE. This CDR3 contains 15 residues. The CDR3 sequence is CASNQRQRSNYGYTF. The CDR3 nucleotides are TGTGCCAGCAACCAGAGACAGAGGAGTAACTATGGCTACACCTTC.

This clone is a singleton in its sample. DNA for the CDR3: TGTGCCAGTAGTATCAACGGGAACACTGAAGCTTTCTTT. It specifies CASSINGNTEAFF. The genes are TRBV19 and TRBJ1-1, with D hard to call. The length of the CDR3 is 13 residues. The germline gives CDR1 LNHDA, CDR2 SQIVND (reference sequence). Trimming took off 3 bases at V and 1 base at J, with 6 bases between the two ends.

The chain uses TRBV30 and TRBJ1-3, with 7 bases identical to TRBD1. CDR3 size: 14 residues. V dropped 3 bases and J dropped 1; count of bases not matched to a gene: 3. From germline, CDR1 is GTSNPN and CDR2 SVGIG (reference sequence). The CDR3 DNA sequence: TGTGCCTGGAGAGGGACAGCGTCTGGAAACACCATATATTTT. Protein sequence: CAWRGTASGNTIYF.

The chain links TRBV3-1 (or the pseudogene TRBV3-2) to TRBJ1-6, with D unclear. The CDR3 extends over 16 amino acids. V was cut by 1 base and J by 0 bases, with 7 bases left in between. Germline V gene lookup returns CDR1 LGHDT and CDR2 YNNKEL (reference sequence). The CDR3 DNA reads TGTGCCAGCAGCCAAGGCGCGAGCTCCTATAATTCACCCCTCCACTTT. Its protein is CASSQGASSYNSPLHF.

The CDR3 DNA is TGTGCCAGCAGCAGACCCGGGACAGGGGGGAATGAGCAGTTCTTC. It encodes CASSRPGTGGNEQFF. This chain links TRBV7-2 with TRBJ2-1; 11 nucleotides match TRBD1. CDR1 and CDR2 (germline): SGHTA, FQGNSA. The CDR3 consists of 15 residues. The junction had 7 bases not matched to a gene; V was cut back by 5 bases and J by 7 bases.

The chain links TRBV27 to TRBJ2-5, with D possibly TRBD2 on 6 matching bases. CDR1 is MNHEY and CDR2 is SMNVEV in the germline V gene (reference sequence). The CDR3 has 12 amino acids. Trimming left V 6 bases short and J 6 bases short, with 11 bases between. CDR3 coding DNA: TGTGCCAGCAGGTCGGGAGAGAAGACCCAGTACTTC. Its protein product is CASRSGEKTQYF.

V and J are TRBV6-5 and TRBJ2-3, with D maybe TRBD2 (6 bases). The CDR3 is made up of 14 amino acids. Deletions cut 7 bases from V and 2 bases from J, with 13 bases between. Germline V gene data show CDR1 as MNHEY and CDR2 as SVGAGI. CDR3 residues: CASKGTQLTDTQYF. CDR3 coding DNA: TGTGCCAGCAAGGGGACTCAACTCACAGATACGCAGTATTTT.

The genes are TRBV7-7 and TRBJ2-5; 12 bases fit TRBD2. Trimming at V came to 1 base and at J to 2 bases, leaving 2 bases not matched to a gene. This CDR3 is 16 amino acids long. Germline V lookup: CDR1 SSHAT, CDR2 FNYEAQ (reference sequence). CDR3 coding DNA: TGTGCCAGCAGCTTAGGAACTAGCGGGGGGCAAGAGACCCAGTACTTC. Translation: CASSLGTSGGQETQYF. Filled out from reference TRBV7-7 and TRBJ2-5, the complete variable domain reads GAGVSQSPRYKVTKRGQDVTLRCDPISSHATLYWYQQALGQGPEFLTYFNYEAQPDKSGLPSDRFSAERPEGSISTLTIQRTEQRDSAMYRCASSLGTSGGQETQYFGPGTRLLVL.

The CDR3 DNA follows: TGTGCCGGTCTGACAGGGGGCACAGATACGCAGTATTTT. Translated, it gives CAGLTGGTDTQYF. The chain has TRBV6-5 and TRBJ2-3; the match to TRBD1 covers 8 bases. Germline V CDR1 and CDR2: MNHEY, SVGAGI. V lost 11 bases and J lost 1; bases outside the gene matches: 5. The CDR3 is made up of 13 amino acids.

This clone turned up a few times. The chain has TRBV7-2 and TRBJ2-3; D unclear. With 1 base removed from V and 2 bases from J, the gap between germline ends came to 10 bases. CDR1 is SGHTA, CDR2 FQGNSA, per germline. The CDR3 is 15 residues long. The CDR3 DNA sequence: TGTGCCAGCAGCTTAGGCCTATCCTACACAGATACGCAGTATTTT. Protein: CASSLGLSYTDTQYF.

The rearrangement uses TRBV27 and TRBJ2-3, with D perhaps matching TRBD2 (5 bases). V lost 2 bases and J lost 0, with 9 bases in between. Germline CDR1 and CDR2: MNHEY and SMNVEV (reference sequence). This CDR3 has 15 amino acids. The CDR3 loop reads CASSLGSASTDTQYF. As DNA, the CDR3 is TGTGCCAGCAGTTTAGGGAGCGCTAGCACAGATACGCAGTATTTT.

In its sample, this clone was seen once. The gene calls are TRBV6-6 and TRBJ1-5; D remains ambiguous. V lost 2 bases to trimming and J lost 5 bases, with 4 bases between them. CDR1 is MNHNY and CDR2 is SVGAGI in the germline V gene (reference sequence). This CDR3 is built from 12 residues. CDR3 in amino acids: CASSYLDQPQHF. The CDR3 nucleotides are TGTGCCAGCAGTTACCTTGATCAGCCCCAGCATTTT.

The chain joins TRBV12-3 or TRBV12-4 to TRBJ1-2, with a weak D call TRBD1 (6 bases). The CDR3 is 13 residues long. Trimming left V 5 bases short and J 4 bases short, with 11 bases between. The CDR3 region is CASSQGLSYGYTF. The CDR3 DNA is TGTGCCAGCAGTCAGGGGCTGAGCTATGGCTACACCTTC.